The TCR beta chain under discussion was sequenced for a study of T cells after posttransplantation cyclophosphamide. This clone was counted at least ten times. With 4 bases removed from V and 7 bases from J, the gap between germline ends came to 15 bases. CDR1 and CDR2 from the germline V gene are SGDLS and YYNGEE. The CDR3 extends over 13 amino acids. Sequencing used immunoSEQ multiplex PCR; TCRdb keeps in-frame clones, though not all of them. Observed in the sample are under 45,000 clones, none of them singletons. The sequencing input was PBMCs. The V gene is TRBV9, the J gene TRBJ2-7, with D tentatively TRBD1 (5 bases). This TCR came from a man in his thirties or forties in good health and a related stem cell transplant donor. CDR3 DNA: TGTGCCAGCAGCCCCAGCTCAGGGTGGGAGCAGTACTTC. Encoded protein: CASSPSSGWEQYF.